This T cell receptor beta chain originates from a study of blood T cell repertoires in COVID-19. About the study: Spain, Italy and the United States supplied samples that represented acute and convalescent COVID-19. In each case, the material was cDNA or gDNA derived from T cells, B-cell-depleted T cells, or PBMCs.

In the original processing: Amplification with reference gene primers provided the estimates of nucleated cell counts. Clones were sequenced by immunoSEQ multiplex PCR, and TCRdb holds only the in-frame ones, with some missing. From that table come the V and J calls and clone size; the DNA was used to work out D and trimming. Seen here are about 90,000 clones, approximately 86% observed once, and the top ten hold 1.2%. From germline, CDR1 is MNHEY and CDR2 SVGAGI. The CDR3 is 14 amino acids. V lost 5 bases to trimming and J lost 4 bases, with 15 bases between them. The sequenced sample consisted of peripheral blood. This TCR was recovered from a man older than 75 with active or convalescent COVID-19. The chain couples TRBV6-5 to TRBJ2-7; weak D call: TRBD1 (6 bases). The CDR3 nucleotides are TGTGCCAGCAGTAAGGGGGAAGAGGCGTACGAGCAGTACTTC. It translates to CASSKGEEAYEQYF.